The source of this TCR beta chain is a study of cytomegalovirus exposure and HLA in healthy donors. This table comes from immunoSEQ multiplex PCR, and its TCRdb copy is limited to in-frame clones, with some not included. There are 200,000 to 250,000 clones in the sample; around 86% occur only once, and approximately 2% lies in the top ten. This clone has only a few counts. Germline CDR1 and CDR2: KGHSH and LQKENI. Trimming removed 8 bases from V and 0 bases from J, with 14 bases in between. CDR3 size: 16 residues. The chain joins TRBV18 to TRBJ2-6, with D possibly being TRBD1 (7 bases). Sequencing was done on a sample of PBMCs. This clonotype was sampled from a woman between 18 and 30 years old in good health and CMV-seropositive. CDR3 region: CASPAGQHSGANVLTF. In nucleotides, the CDR3 is TGTGCCAGCCCGGCGGGACAGCACTCTGGGGCCAACGTCCTGACTTTC.